Detailed here is one T cell receptor beta chain. What it recognizes is unknown. The CDR3 sequence is 14 residues long. Germline V gives CDR1 MNHNS, CDR2 SASEGT. Trimming took 4 bases from V and 7 from J; bases not matched to a gene: 7. The sample originates from a study of cytomegalovirus exposure and HLA in healthy donors. Study-wide results and caveats: Cytomegalovirus-associated status was assigned to some 180 TCR beta chains. Common viral pathogens were later found to be apparently linked to several of the most significant clusters. Later analysis reportedly placed an Asian-associated ancestry cluster below the approximately 680-donor mean in N-insertions. At a 0.05 false discovery rate, a later analysis found approximately 17,000 TCR beta sequences to be associated with HLA alleles.

The PCR employed 60 Vbeta primers together with 13 Jbeta primers. Profiling relied on immunoSEQ multiplex PCR, and the TCRdb table lists in-frame clones only, not all of them. The sample lists about 200,000 clones, roughly 68% occurring once. The sequenced sample consisted of PBMCs. The gene calls are TRBV6-1 and TRBJ1-2, with 9 bases that match TRBD1. The clonotype was recovered from a man aged 40-55 years in good health and CMV-seropositive. As DNA, the CDR3 is TGTGCCAGCAGTGTCACAGGGGGCTCGTCTGGCTACACCTTC. Encoded protein: CASSVTGGSSGYTF.